These T cell receptor beta chains were read from a single sample in a study of cytotoxic CD8 clonotypes in ibrutinib-treated CLL. Assay used: immunoSEQ multiplex PCR; TCRdb lists only in-frame clones, some missing. The repertoire has around 250,000 clones, 60% to 75% of them found once; the top ten carry 15%. Material: PBMCs, obtained after 24 months of ibrutinib treatment. Source of these receptors: a human donor with chronic lymphocytic leukemia. Each CDR3 is given with its conserved first and last residue. Each record gives: D gene, J gene, clone size, V gene, CDR3 DNA, CDR3 protein. A D gene is named only where the DNA matches it firmly. Clone size is stated in some rows and not others, as once, few, many or a class when expanded.

D: NA; J: TRBJ2-1; size: few; V: TRBV29-1; DNA: TGCAGCGTTGAAGACGCAGGCTACCAAAGGAATGAGCAGTTCTTC; CDR3: CSVEDAGYQRNEQFF
D: NA; J: TRBJ2-3; size: few; V: TRBV9; DNA: TGTGCCAGCAGCGTCGCCCCAGACAGTGTCAGGGCAGATACGCAGTATTTT; CDR3: CASSVAPDSVRADTQYF
D: TRBD2; J: TRBJ2-7; size: NA; V: TRBV28; DNA: TGTGCCAGCAGTTTACTAACTAGCGGGAGGTCAAGCTCCTACGAGCAGTACTTC; CDR3: CASSLLTSGRSSSYEQYF
D: TRBD2; J: TRBJ2-1; size: once; V: TRBV7-7; DNA: TGTGCTAGCAGCTTTGCCGATAGCGGGGATGAGCAGTTCTTC; CDR3: CASSFADSGDEQFF
D: NA; J: TRBJ2-7; size: NA; V: TRBV4-1; DNA: TGCGCCAGCAGAAATTGGGGTTTTTGGAGCAATTACGAGCAGTACTTC; CDR3: CASRNWGFWSNYEQYF
D: TRBD2; J: TRBJ2-7; size: NA; V: TRBV6-5; DNA: TGTGCCAGCAGTTACTCTAGCGGGAGGGTCCAGTACGAGCAGTACTTC; CDR3: CASSYSSGRVQYEQYF
D: NA; J: TRBJ1-1; size: NA; V: TRBV5-1; DNA: TGCGCCAGCAGCTTGATATTGGTAGGCTCCCACACTGAAGCTTTCTTT; CDR3: CASSLILVGSHTEAFF
D: NA; J: TRBJ2-2; size: NA; V: TRBV11-2; DNA: TGTGCCAGCAGCTTATCTACGGGTCTCACCGGGGAGCTGTTTTTT; CDR3: CASSLSTGLTGELFF
D: TRBD2; J: TRBJ2-7; size: NA; V: TRBV7-2; DNA: TGTGCCAGCAGACGACTAGCGGGTGTCAGGCCTGATTACGAGCAGTACTTC; CDR3: CASRRLAGVRPDYEQYF
D: NA; J: TRBJ2-1; size: NA; V: TRBV6-5; DNA: TGTGCCACATCGAGGAACGGCGACAATGAGCAGTTCTTC; CDR3: CATSRNGDNEQFF
D: NA; J: TRBJ2-7; size: NA; V: TRBV15; DNA: TGTGCCACCAGCAGAGATACGGCAGGTGGTGGTTACGAGCAGTACTTC; CDR3: CATSRDTAGGGYEQYF
D: NA; J: TRBJ2-3; size: NA; V: TRBV9; DNA: TGTGCCAGCAGCGCCCTTTGGGGAGGCCGCACAGATACGCAGTATTTT; CDR3: CASSALWGGRTDTQYF
D: NA; J: TRBJ2-1; size: NA; V: TRBV7-2; DNA: TGTGCCAGCAGCTGGACCGGGACCCCCTCCTACAATGAGCAGTTCTTC; CDR3: CASSWTGTPSYNEQFF
D: NA; J: TRBJ2-2; size: NA; V: TRBV9; DNA: TGTGCCAGCACGCGCGGGCTAGCGAACACCGGGGAGCTGTTTTTT; CDR3: CASTRGLANTGELFF
D: NA; J: TRBJ1-4; size: NA; V: TRBV1; DNA: TGCACCAGCAGCCAAGTGGGGGAGCTACCTTCAACTAATGAAAAACTGTTTTTT; CDR3: CTSSQVGELPSTNEKLFF
D: NA; J: TRBJ2-1; size: NA; V: TRBV29-1; DNA: TGCAGCGTTGAAGTCGTACCGAACAATGAGCAGTTCTTC; CDR3: CSVEVVPNNEQFF